One sample yielded the 26 T cell receptor beta chains listed below, sequenced in a study of cytomegalovirus exposure and HLA in healthy donors. The PCR used 60 Vbeta and 13 Jbeta primers. The protocol was immunoSEQ multiplex PCR, while the TCRdb copy is restricted to in-frame clones and leaves out a portion. The sample has under 200,000 clones, and its top ten clones hold under 2.5%. The specimen sequenced was PBMCs. These receptors originate from a man younger than 40 in good health and CMV-seronegative.

V and J are TRBV6-5 and TRBJ2-3, with 7 bases lining up with TRBD2. V lost 2 bases, J lost 4 bases, and 9 bases stayed unmatched. This CDR3 contains 16 residues. The germline V gene has CDR1 MNHEY and CDR2 SVGAGI. The chain's CDR3 is CASSYQLAGAADTQYF. Here the CDR3 DNA reads TGTGCCAGCAGTTACCAACTTGCGGGAGCCGCAGATACGCAGTATTTT.

This chain joins TRBV7-9 and TRBJ2-1; 8 bases map to TRBD1. The CDR3 has 15 amino acids. V shed 5 bases, J shed 5 bases, and the junction held 8 bases outside the gene matches. CDR1 and CDR2 (germline): SEHNR, FQNEAQ (reference sequence). This CDR3 is CASSTQGAPNNEQFF. The CDR3 DNA is TGTGCCAGCAGCACTCAGGGGGCCCCCAACAATGAGCAGTTCTTC. Drawing the rest from reference TRBV7-9 and TRBJ2-1, the complete variable domain is DTGVSQNPRHKITKRGQNVTFRCDPISEHNRLYWYRQTLGQGPEFLTYFQNEAQLEKSRLLSDRFSAERPKGSFSTLEIQRTEQGDSAMYLCASSTQGAPNNEQFFGPGTRLTVL.

This chain connects TRBV19 to TRBJ2-2; D is unclear. The CDR3 runs 14 residues. CDR1 is LNHDA and CDR2 is SQIVND in the germline V gene (reference sequence). V shed 8 bases and J shed 3 bases, with 13 bases lying between them. Here the CDR3 DNA reads TGTGCCAGTGCCAATCGGGTTTACACCGGGGAGCTGTTTTTT. This gives the protein CASANRVYTGELFF.

The genes are TRBV7-8 and TRBJ1-1, with unresolved D. Deletions cut 4 bases from V and 6 bases from J, with 18 bases between. Looked up from germline, CDR1 is SGHVS and CDR2 is FQNEAQ. The CDR3 consists of 15 residues. CDR3 residues: CASSSPEASKSEAFF. CDR3 coding DNA: TGTGCCAGCAGCTCACCCGAGGCTTCAAAGTCTGAAGCTTTCTTT.

The rearrangement joins TRBV18 to TRBJ2-7; D is possibly TRBD2 (6 bases). Germline CDR1 KGHSH, CDR2 LQKENI. The CDR3 contains 14 residues. The V end lost 2 bases, the J end lost 5 bases, and 13 bases lay between the germline ends. The CDR3 loop reads CASSPAGWLHEQYF. The CDR3 DNA reads as TGTGCCAGCTCACCAGCGGGGTGGCTTCACGAGCAGTACTTC.

V and J are TRBV5-1 and TRBJ2-5, with TRBD2 matching 11 bases. J gave up 4 bases and V 4 bases, and 9 bases lay outside the gene matches. Germline CDR1 SGHRS, CDR2 YFSETQ. The CDR3 is 16 residues long. The CDR3 nucleotides are TGCGCCAGCAGCGAGACTACTAGCGGGAGTGGAGAGACCCAGTACTTC. Protein sequence: CASSETTSGSGETQYF. The complete variable domain, with remaining parts taken from reference TRBV5-1 and TRBJ2-5, reads KAGVTQTPRYLIKTRGQQVTLSCSPISGHRSVSWYQQTPGQGLQFLFEYFSETQRNKGNFPGRFSGRQFSNSRSEMNVSTLELGDSALYLCASSETTSGSGETQYFGPGTRLLVL.

This sequence joins TRBV10-1 and TRBJ2-3, with 12 bases identical to TRBD2. CDR1 and CDR2 (germline): WNHNN, SYGVQD (reference sequence). The junction had 7 bases not matched to a gene; V was cut back by 3 bases and J by 3 bases. The CDR3 spans 17 residues. In DNA, the CDR3 is TGCGCCAGCAGTGATTCGGTACTAGCGGGAGGAACAGATACGCAGTATTTT. Translated: CASSDSVLAGGTDTQYF.

The chain combines TRBV10-1 with TRBJ1-1, with 8 bases fitting TRBD1. This CDR3 is built from 13 residues. With V trimmed by 4 bases and J by 7 bases, 5 bases remained unmatched. The germline CDR1 and CDR2 sequences are WNHNN and SYGVQD (reference sequence). Here the CDR3 reads CASSAWTGSEAFF. CDR3 nucleotide sequence: TGCGCCAGCAGTGCTTGGACAGGGAGTGAAGCTTTCTTT.

J is TRBJ2-5 and V is TRBV30; tentative D call: TRBD2 (6 bases). CDR1 is GTSNPN and CDR2 is SVGIG in the germline V gene (reference sequence). Trimming removed 0 bases from V and 4 bases from J, with 15 bases in between. There are 15 residues in the CDR3. CDR3 sequence: CAWSVGGYGRETQYF. The CDR3 DNA reads as TGTGCCTGGAGTGTCGGAGGGTATGGTCGAGAGACCCAGTACTTC. The full variable domain, in which reference TRBV30 and TRBJ2-5 provide the parts outside the CDR3, is SQTIHQWPATLVQPVGSPLSLECTVEGTSNPNLYWYRQAAGRGLQLLFYSVGIGQISSEVPQNLSASRPQDRQFILSSKKLLLSDSGFYLCAWSVGGYGRETQYFGPGTRLLVL.

This chain joins TRBV11-2 and TRBJ2-5; a possible D gene is TRBD1 (6 bases). V lost 3 bases and J lost 2, with 7 bases in between. Germline lookup yields CDR1 SGHAT and CDR2 FQNNGV. This CDR3 spans 13 amino acids. CDR3 protein: CASSFGQQETQYF. For the CDR3, the DNA is TGTGCCAGCAGCTTTGGACAGCAAGAGACCCAGTACTTC.

V is TRBV6-1 and J is TRBJ2-5, with D possibly TRBD2 on 6 matching bases. The end of the DNA aligns better with TRBJ2-7, so the J call may be wrong. Germline V gene sequence: CDR1 MNHNS, CDR2 SASEGT. The CDR3 runs to 12 residues. Written as DNA, the CDR3 is TGTGCCAGCAGTGTCCGGGGGTACGAGCAGTACTTC. This encodes CASSVRGYEQYF.

The chain is built from TRBV5-1 and TRBJ2-2; D not resolved. Trimming removed 1 base from V and 4 bases from J, with 11 bases in between. CDR1 is SGHRS and CDR2 is YFSETQ in the germline V gene. CDR3 size: 15 residues. The CDR3 is CASSLRQVATGELFF. Written as DNA, the CDR3 is TGCGCCAGCAGCTTGCGTCAGGTGGCCACCGGGGAGCTGTTTTTT.

The chain has TRBV9 and TRBJ2-7; TRBD2 matches 12 bases. This CDR3 region has 16 residues. After removal of 0 bases from V and 4 bases from J, the junction contained 5 bases not matched to a gene. The germline V gene has CDR1 SGDLS and CDR2 YYNGEE. CDR3 in amino acids: CASSVGLAGALYEQYF. The DNA for the CDR3 is TGTGCCAGCAGCGTAGGACTAGCGGGAGCTCTTTACGAGCAGTACTTC.

The chain recombines TRBV19 with TRBJ1-2, with D unresolved. The germline V and J ends were trimmed by 1 base and 6 bases, with 15 bases remaining between them. Germline lookup yields CDR1 LNHDA and CDR2 SQIVND (reference sequence). The CDR3 sequence is 15 residues long. CDR3 protein: CASSIAAGKVNGYTF. The CDR3 nucleotides are TGTGCCAGTAGTATAGCAGCAGGCAAGGTGAATGGCTACACCTTC.

The rearrangement uses TRBV29-1 and TRBJ1-3; D gene unclear. Germline V gene data show CDR1 as SQVTM and CDR2 as ANQGSEA. This CDR3 is built from 11 residues. Trimming removed 8 bases at V and 0 bases at J, with 5 bases between. The CDR3 nucleotides read TGCAGCTCGAGCTCTGGAAACACCATATATTTT. The encoded protein is CSSSSGNTIYF.

This chain links TRBV5-1 with TRBJ2-2; possible D gene TRBD2, 5 bases. Per the germline V gene, CDR1 is SGHRS and CDR2 is YFSETQ. Trimming took off 0 bases at V and 0 bases at J, with 9 bases between the two ends. The CDR3 is 16 amino acids. CDR3 sequence reads: CASSLVPGANTGELFF. CDR3 coding DNA: TGCGCCAGCAGCTTGGTACCCGGGGCGAACACCGGGGAGCTGTTTTTT.

J is TRBJ1-3 and V is TRBV28, with 8 nucleotides matching TRBD1. CDR3 length: 17 residues. J lost 0 bases, V lost 2 bases, and 6 bases had no gene match. The germline V gene encodes CDR1 MDHEN and CDR2 SYDVKM. This CDR3 is CASSLEGQDFSGNTIYF. The DNA of the CDR3 is TGTGCCAGCAGTTTAGAGGGACAGGACTTCTCTGGAAACACCATATATTTT.

The CDR3 sequence is CASSHTGPGGYTF. The CDR3 DNA follows: TGTGCCAGCAGTCACACAGGGCCTGGTGGCTACACCTTC. The J gene is TRBJ1-2, the V gene TRBV6-5, with D perhaps TRBD1 (6 bases). Germline lookup yields CDR1 MNHEY and CDR2 SVGAGI. V gave up 5 bases and J gave up 7 bases, with 14 bases separating them. This CDR3 comprises 13 residues.

The chain carries TRBV13 and TRBJ2-4, with D possibly being TRBD1 (6 bases). The ends were cut back, 4 bases at V and 2 bases at J, with 12 bases in the middle. The germline CDR1 and CDR2 sequences are PRHDT and FYEKMQ (reference sequence). This CDR3 has 15 residues. The CDR3 loop is CASSSTRDTKNIQYF. Written as DNA, the CDR3 is TGTGCCAGCAGCTCCACCCGGGACACCAAAAACATTCAGTACTTC.

The genes are TRBV6-1 and TRBJ1-2; TRBD1 aligns across 10 bases. V shed 8 bases, J shed 8 bases, and the junction held 8 bases outside the gene matches. The CDR3 is 13 amino acids. Germline V lookup: CDR1 MNHNS, CDR2 SASEGT. CDR3 DNA: TGTGCCAGCGTAATTACGACAGGGGGCGGCTACACCTTC. Encoded protein: CASVITTGGGYTF.

V gene TRBV5-1 combines with J gene TRBJ1-4, with 9 bases that match TRBD1. The V and J ends lost 1 base and 7 bases, in that order; junction bases with no gene match: 8. The length of the CDR3 is 16 residues. Germline loops: CDR1 SGHRS, CDR2 YFSETQ. The CDR3 DNA sequence: TGCGCCAGCAGCTTGAGGTCCCAGGGACAGGGTGAAAAACTGTTTTTT. This encodes CASSLRSQGQGEKLFF.

This chain links TRBV7-2 with TRBJ2-3; 7 bases fit TRBD2. The CDR3 runs 18 residues. CDR1 SGHTA and CDR2 FQGNSA come from the germline V gene. The V gene end was trimmed by 3 bases and the J gene end by 0 bases; junction bases not matched to a gene: 12. In DNA form, the CDR3 reads TGTGCCAGCAGCTTGGTTAGCGGGTTCGGGCGTAGCACAGATACGCAGTATTTT. It yields the protein CASSLVSGFGRSTDTQYF.

The chain has TRBV28 and TRBJ1-2; TRBD1 matches 9 bases. Germline values: CDR1 MDHEN, CDR2 SYDVKM. Germline trimming cut 4 bases from V and 4 bases from J; bases unmatched to any gene: 7. The CDR3 is 15 residues long. CDR3 loop: CASSSPGQGFYGYTF. The CDR3 nucleotides are TGTGCCAGCAGTTCCCCGGGACAGGGTTTCTATGGCTACACCTTC.

This chain joins TRBV4-3 and TRBJ2-5, with D perhaps TRBD2 (7 bases). CDR3 length: 17 amino acids. Germline V gene data show CDR1 as LGHNA and CDR2 as YSLEER. Trimming left V 0 bases short and J 2 bases short, with 16 bases between. For the CDR3, the DNA is TGCGCCAGCAGCCAAGATACCTCAAGGGGGGGGCAAGAGACCCAGTACTTC. It yields the protein CASSQDTSRGGQETQYF.

The chain uses TRBV5-1 and TRBJ2-5, with 15 bases lining up with TRBD2. CDR3 length: 16 residues. Germline-derived CDR1 and CDR2 are SGHRS and YFSETQ. Germline trimming cut 7 bases from V and 4 bases from J; bases unmatched to any gene: 8. The CDR3 DNA reads TGCGCCAGCGGCGGGGGACTAGCGGGAGGTAGAGAGACCCAGTACTTC. This gives the protein CASGGGLAGGRETQYF.

The rearrangement uses TRBV11-3 and TRBJ2-1, with no clear D. This CDR3 contains 13 residues. The germline CDR1 and CDR2 sequences are SGHNT and YENEEA. V was clipped by 5 bases and J by 4 bases, with 9 bases between them. The CDR3 protein is CASSPSLYNEQFF. CDR3 nucleotides: TGTGCCAGCAGCCCAAGCCTTTACAATGAGCAGTTCTTC.